The 25 T cell receptor beta chains given below trace back to one sample, sequenced in a study of cytomegalovirus exposure and HLA in healthy donors. The PCR employed 60 Vbeta primers together with 13 Jbeta primers. The table came from immunoSEQ multiplex PCR; TCRdb's copy has only in-frame clones and leaves some out. In the table there are approximately 280,000 clones, over 85% of which are singletons. Material for sequencing was PBMCs. These receptors were taken from a woman aged 18-35 years in good health and CMV-seronegative.

The gene calls are TRBV19 and TRBJ1-2, with 10 bases that match TRBD1. V was pared by 3 bases and J by 6 bases, with 7 bases of the junction left unmatched. The CDR3 has 15 residues. Germline V gene lookup returns CDR1 LNHDA and CDR2 SQIVND (reference sequence). In DNA, the CDR3 is TGTGCCAGTAGTATCGAAGTCGGACAGGGGGATGGCTACACCTTC. Translated, it gives CASSIEVGQGDGYTF. Based on the CDR3 plus reference TRBV19 and TRBJ1-2, the full variable domain is DGGITQSPKYLFRKEGQNVTLSCEQNLNHDAMYWYRQDPGQGLRLIYYSQIVNDFQKGDIAEGYSVSREKKESFPLTVTSAQKNPTAFYLCASSIEVGQGDGYTFGSGTRLTVV.

The J gene is TRBJ1-1, the V gene TRBV15, with no clear D. The CDR3 spans 15 residues. Germline values: CDR1 LNHNV, CDR2 YYDKDF (reference sequence). Trimming shortened V by 4 bases and J by 3 bases, and 15 bases separated the two germline ends. The CDR3 loop reads CATSTLNVTHTEAFF. The CDR3 DNA follows: TGTGCCACCAGCACCCTAAACGTGACACACACTGAAGCTTTCTTT.

A single count supports this clone. The chain joins TRBV21-1 to TRBJ1-4. TRBV21-1 is an annotated pseudogene. This CDR3 region has 15 residues. The CDR3 region has the DNA TGTGCCAGCAGCGTGAGTTCAATGACTAATGAAAAACTGTTTTTT. The encoded protein is CASSVSSMTNEKLFF.

This chain links TRBV5-5 with TRBJ2-5; 7 positions agree with TRBD1. The J call could be wrong; TRBJ2-7 is a better fit for the DNA end. The length of the CDR3 is 14 residues. Germline assignment: CDR1 SGHKS and CDR2 YYEKEE (reference sequence). The CDR3 reads CASSLGQGAYEQYF. In DNA, the CDR3 is TGTGCCAGCAGCTTGGGCCAGGGGGCCTACGAGCAGTACTTC.

This chain connects TRBV5-4 to TRBJ1-2; D is possibly TRBD1 (6 bases). CDR1 SGHNT and CDR2 YYREEE come from the germline V gene (reference sequence). V was cut by 7 bases and J by 8 bases, with 18 bases left in between. This CDR3 contains 13 residues. CDR3 region: CASGTQGVGGYTF. The CDR3 DNA follows: TGTGCCAGCGGTACACAGGGAGTAGGGGGCTACACCTTC.

The chain recombines TRBV27 with TRBJ1-5; 7 nucleotides agree with TRBD1. Trimming cost V 3 bases and J 2 bases; bases outside gene matches: 4. Germline V gene lookup returns CDR1 MNHEY and CDR2 SMNVEV (reference sequence). The CDR3 extends over 15 amino acids. The CDR3 nucleotides are TGTGCCAGCAGTTTCGAGGGGGCAGGCAATCAGCCCCAGCATTTT. This sequence encodes CASSFEGAGNQPQHF.

The V and J genes are TRBV4-1 and TRBJ1-1; a possible D gene is TRBD1 (5 bases). V lost 0 bases and J lost 7, with 15 bases in between. Germline loops: CDR1 MGHRA, CDR2 YSYEKL. The CDR3 loop spans 15 amino acids. DNA of the CDR3: TGCGCCAGCAGCCAAGAGCCGGCAGGAAGGGGTGAAGCTTTCTTT. It translates to CASSQEPAGRGEAFF.

This clone appeared a single time. J is TRBJ1-2 and V is TRBV2; unclear D gene. The CDR3 length is 13 residues. The ends were cut back, 4 bases at V and 0 bases at J, with 6 bases in the middle. Per the germline V gene, CDR1 is SNHLY and CDR2 is FYNNEI. The CDR3 reads CASSVAANYGYTF. The DNA of the CDR3 is TGTGCCAGCAGTGTTGCAGCTAACTATGGCTACACCTTC.

The chain uses TRBV15 and TRBJ2-6; TRBD1 might be the D (5 bases). Trimming cost V 4 bases and J 0 bases, with 19 bases left between them. The CDR3 runs to 19 residues. From germline, CDR1 is LNHNV and CDR2 YYDKDF (reference sequence). In nucleotides, the CDR3 is TGTGCCACCAGCACCCCTACAGGCACCGATAGCTCTGGGGCCAACGTCCTGACTTTC. Translated: CATSTPTGTDSSGANVLTF.

This rearrangement joins TRBV2 to TRBJ1-5; possibly TRBD1 for D (5 bases). CDR1 is SNHLY, CDR2 FYNNEI, per germline. This CDR3 is built from 16 residues. Trimming pared 8 bases from V and 1 base from J, leaving 18 bases between. The CDR3 bases are TGTGCCAGCTACCCTCGACAGATTCGCAGCAATCAGCCCCAGCATTTT. Amino acid sequence: CASYPRQIRSNQPQHF.

The chain combines TRBV10-1 with TRBJ2-7; 7 bases are a match to TRBD1. Germline V CDR1 and CDR2: WNHNN, SYGVQD (reference sequence). Trimming cost V 2 bases and J 6 bases; bases outside gene matches: 1. The CDR3 has 12 residues. CDR3 in amino acids: CASSETGVEQYF. For the CDR3, the DNA is TGCGCCAGCAGTGAGACAGGGGTCGAGCAGTACTTC.

This clone was observed once. The gene calls are TRBV6-6 and TRBJ1-2; perhaps TRBD1 as D (6 bases). CDR1 is MNHNY, CDR2 SVGAGI, per germline (reference sequence). CDR3 size: 15 residues. Trimming removed 6 bases from V and 4 bases from J, with 18 bases in between. CDR3 coding DNA: TGTGCCAGCAGGGGTACAGGGTTCCCTTTCTATGGCTACACCTTC. Amino acid sequence: CASRGTGFPFYGYTF.

The chain uses TRBV6-1 and TRBJ2-5, with 16 bases identical to TRBD2. V lost 4 bases, J lost 2 bases, and 13 bases stayed unmatched. Germline CDR1 MNHNS, CDR2 SASEGT. The CDR3 is 20 amino acids. The CDR3 loop reads CASSATFGTSGGAAQETQYF. The CDR3 DNA reads TGTGCCAGCAGTGCCACATTTGGGACTAGCGGGGGGGCCGCGCAAGAGACCCAGTACTTC.

The chain recombines TRBV6-5 with TRBJ2-1, with 7 nucleotides matching TRBD2. The germline V gene has CDR1 MNHEY and CDR2 SVGAGI. The CDR3 has 14 amino acids. The J segment lost 3 bases and the V segment lost 6 bases, leaving 5 bases of the junction unmatched. CDR3 in DNA: TGTGCCAGCAGCCCCCCGGGGGGCTACAATGAGCAGTTCTTC. This sequence encodes CASSPPGGYNEQFF.

The chain joins TRBV5-5 to TRBJ2-7; 7 bases line up with TRBD1. Unmatched junction bases numbered 9, after V lost 0 bases and J lost 3 bases. In germline, CDR1 is SGHKS, CDR2 YYEKEE (reference sequence). The CDR3 contains 16 residues. Here the CDR3 DNA reads TGTGCCAGCAGCTTGGCTCTCCCCGGGACAGTCTACGAGCAGTACTTC. It translates to CASSLALPGTVYEQYF.

The CDR3 spells CASSPGLAGAVKQETQYF. The CDR3 coding sequence is TGTGCCAGCAGCCCCGGACTAGCGGGGGCCGTAAAGCAAGAGACCCAGTACTTC. V and J are TRBV9 and TRBJ2-5; 13 bases match TRBD2. The trim removed 4 bases at V and 2 bases at J, leaving 11 bases unmatched. Per the germline V gene, CDR1 is SGDLS and CDR2 is YYNGEE. There are 18 residues in the CDR3.

The chain couples TRBV4-2 to TRBJ1-3; weak D call: TRBD1 (6 bases). CDR3 size: 15 residues. Germline V gene lookup returns CDR1 LGHNA and CDR2 YNFKEQ. V lost 1 base and J lost 2, with 9 bases in between. CDR3 nucleotides: TGTGCCAGCAGCCAAGCCGGGACAACTGGAAACACCATATATTTT. It translates to CASSQAGTTGNTIYF.

To note about this clone: Other nucleotide sequences from this sample produce the same CDR3. The rearrangement links TRBV30 to TRBJ1-1; TRBD1 agrees at 7 bases. The junction had 7 bases not matched to a gene; V was cut back by 5 bases and J by 1 base. Germline-derived CDR1 and CDR2 are GTSNPN and SVGIG (reference sequence). The CDR3 sequence is 14 residues long. This CDR3 reads CAWSQGVQNTEAFF. The DNA of the CDR3 is TGTGCCTGGTCCCAGGGGGTACAGAACACTGAAGCTTTCTTT.

The gene calls are TRBV4-2 and TRBJ1-2; tentatively, D is TRBD1 (6 bases). The germline V and J ends were trimmed by 0 bases and 13 bases, with 15 bases remaining between them. This CDR3 contains 13 residues. CDR1 and CDR2 from the germline V gene are LGHNA and YNFKEQ. CDR3 in DNA: TGTGCCAGCAGCCAAGAATCCGCCACAGGGACCACCTTC. Amino acids: CASSQESATGTTF.

The rearrangement joins TRBV6-1 to TRBJ1-2, with TRBD1 as a possible D gene (6 bases). V gave up 8 bases and J gave up 4 bases, with 14 bases separating them. The CDR3 loop spans 13 amino acids. Per germline, CDR1 MNHNS and CDR2 SASEGT. The chain's CDR3 is CASALQGFYGYTF. The CDR3 DNA is TGTGCCAGCGCCCTACAGGGATTCTATGGCTACACCTTC.

The V and J genes are TRBV6-4 and TRBJ1-3; possibly TRBD1 for D (6 bases). Looked up from germline, CDR1 is MRHNA and CDR2 is SNTAGT. V was clipped by 7 bases and J by 0 bases, with 13 bases between them. The CDR3 loop spans 15 amino acids. The CDR3 DNA reads TGTGCCAGCAAAAGACAGGACTTCTCTGGAAACACCATATATTTT. Encoded protein: CASKRQDFSGNTIYF.

The chain links TRBV5-4 to TRBJ1-1; D is possibly TRBD1 (6 bases). The germline V gene has CDR1 SGHNT and CDR2 YYREEE (reference sequence). The CDR3 runs 14 residues. V lost 3 bases and J 1 base, leaving 10 bases between the germline ends. The CDR3 region is CASSSGHQNTEAFF. CDR3 coding DNA: TGTGCCAGCAGCTCGGGACACCAGAACACTGAAGCTTTCTTT.

The chain employs TRBV5-8 and TRBJ2-7; no reliable D call. Trimming took 3 bases from V and 3 from J, leaving 4 bases between them. Germline-derived CDR1 and CDR2 are SGHTS and YDEGEE. The CDR3 has 11 amino acids. The CDR3 reads CASSSFYEQYF. In nucleotides, the CDR3 is TGTGCCAGCAGCTCTTTCTACGAGCAGTACTTC.

This clone appeared once. The chain recombines TRBV10-2 with TRBJ1-1; D is ambiguous. Deletions cut 3 bases from V and 8 bases from J, with 10 bases between. The CDR3 length is 12 residues. CDR1 and CDR2 (germline): WSHSY, SAAADI. The CDR3 sequence: CASSDKRSEAFF. CDR3 sequence (DNA): TGCGCCAGCAGTGATAAGAGGTCCGAAGCTTTCTTT.

The chain uses TRBV1 and TRBJ2-1; the tabulated D call, TRBD2, remains unverified against the DNA. TRBV1 is designated a pseudogene. This CDR3 region has 16 residues. The CDR3 DNA follows: TGCACCAGCAGCCGGAGTACTAGCTCCGAGGCCAATGAGCAGTTCTTC. Translated, it gives CTSSRSTSSEANEQFF.